Included here is one T cell receptor beta chain sequence, with context. Its target is not known. These data belong to a study of T cell responses to AZD1222 COVID-19 vaccine. General observations from the study: Repertoires were sampled only after the peak T cell response. CD4 TCRs associated with vaccination spanned spike, dominating at 160-218 and 743-854. Increases in Spike-specific TCR breadth and depth were seen after two AZD1222 doses.

The CDR3 consists of 15 residues. Germline CDR1 is LNHDA and CDR2 is SQIVND (reference sequence). Trimming cost V 7 bases and J 3 bases, with 16 bases left between them. Using immunoSEQ multiplex PCR, the repertoire was profiled, and TCRdb retains in-frame clones only, with some absent. The sample lists roughly 100,000 clones; 85% to 90% were seen once. This TCR was sampled from an adult in good health. Source: peripheral blood, taken on day 0 of AZD1222 vaccination. The V and J genes are TRBV19 and TRBJ2-1, with a possible D match to TRBD1 (6 bases). This chain's CDR3 is CASTKGPGVYNEQFF. Here the CDR3 DNA reads TGTGCCAGTACCAAAGGGCCAGGGGTCTACAATGAGCAGTTCTTC.